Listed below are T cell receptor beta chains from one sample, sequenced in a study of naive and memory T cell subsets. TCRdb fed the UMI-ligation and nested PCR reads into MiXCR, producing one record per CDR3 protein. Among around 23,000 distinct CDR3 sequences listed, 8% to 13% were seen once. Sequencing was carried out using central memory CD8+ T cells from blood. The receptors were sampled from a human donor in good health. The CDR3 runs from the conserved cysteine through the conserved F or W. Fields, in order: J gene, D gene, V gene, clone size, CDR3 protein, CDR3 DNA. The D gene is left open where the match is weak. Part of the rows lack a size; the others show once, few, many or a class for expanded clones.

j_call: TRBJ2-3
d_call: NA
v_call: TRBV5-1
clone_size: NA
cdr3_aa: CASSLGASAGTDTQYF
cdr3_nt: TGCGCCAGCAGCCTGGGGGCAAGCGCGGGGACAGATACGCAGTATTTT

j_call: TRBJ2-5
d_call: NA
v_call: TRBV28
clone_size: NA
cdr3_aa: CASRKYQETQYF
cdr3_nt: TGTGCCAGCAGAAAGTACCAAGAGACCCAGTACTTC

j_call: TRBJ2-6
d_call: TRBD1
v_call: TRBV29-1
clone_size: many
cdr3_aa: CSVQGAHPGANVLTF
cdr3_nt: TGCAGCGTTCAGGGGGCGCATCCTGGGGCCAACGTCCTGACTTTC

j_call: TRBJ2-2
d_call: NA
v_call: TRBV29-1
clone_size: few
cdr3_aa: CSVEESRNPTGELFF
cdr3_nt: TGCAGCGTTGAAGAAAGCCGGAACCCCACCGGGGAGCTGTTTTTT

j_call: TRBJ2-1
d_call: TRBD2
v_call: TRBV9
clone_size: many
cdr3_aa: CASTYSGGTYNEQFF
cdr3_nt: TGTGCCAGCACCTACTCGGGGGGAACCTACAATGAGCAGTTCTTC

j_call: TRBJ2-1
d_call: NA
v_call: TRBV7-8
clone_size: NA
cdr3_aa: CASSSFESSYNEQFF
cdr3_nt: TGTGCCAGCAGCTCATTTGAGAGCTCCTACAATGAGCAGTTCTTC

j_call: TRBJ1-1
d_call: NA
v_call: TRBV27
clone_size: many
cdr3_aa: CASSFQGPPNTEAFF
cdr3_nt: TGTGCCAGCAGTTTCCAAGGACCACCGAACACTGAAGCTTTCTTT

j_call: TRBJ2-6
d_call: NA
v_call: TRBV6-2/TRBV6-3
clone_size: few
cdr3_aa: CASSTDDSGANVLTF
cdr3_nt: TGTGCCAGCAGTACTGATGACTCTGGGGCCAACGTCCTGACTTTC

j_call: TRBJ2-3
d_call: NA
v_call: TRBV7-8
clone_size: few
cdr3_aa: CASALGPDTQYF
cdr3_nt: TGTGCCAGCGCCTTGGGGCCAGATACGCAGTATTTT

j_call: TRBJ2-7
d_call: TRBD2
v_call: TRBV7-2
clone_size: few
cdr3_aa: CASSPTPLPGTSGLIPYEQYF
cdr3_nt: TGTGCCAGCAGCCCCACCCCACTCCCCGGGACTAGCGGACTCATACCCTACGAGCAGTACTTC

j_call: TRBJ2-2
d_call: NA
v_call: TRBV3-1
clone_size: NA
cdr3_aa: CASSQDFGAGVSGELFF
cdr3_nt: TGTGCCAGCAGCCAAGATTTCGGCGCAGGGGTCTCCGGGGAGCTGTTTTTT

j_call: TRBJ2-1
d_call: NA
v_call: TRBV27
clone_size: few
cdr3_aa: CASSLETEYNEQFF
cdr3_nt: TGTGCCAGCAGTTTAGAGACAGAGTACAATGAGCAGTTCTTC

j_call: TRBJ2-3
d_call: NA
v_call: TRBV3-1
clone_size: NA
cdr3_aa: CASSQAGRSTDTQYF
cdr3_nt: TGTGCCAGCAGCCAAGCCGGTCGGTCTACCGATACGCAGTATTTT

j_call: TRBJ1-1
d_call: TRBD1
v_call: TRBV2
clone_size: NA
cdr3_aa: CASSLGTDYTEAFF
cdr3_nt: TGTGCCAGCAGTCTCGGGACAGACTACACTGAAGCTTTCTTT

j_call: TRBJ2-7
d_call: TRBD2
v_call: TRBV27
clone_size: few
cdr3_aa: CASRWGGSYEQYF
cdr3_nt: TGTGCCAGCAGGTGGGGGGGTTCCTACGAGCAGTACTTC